This TCR beta chain came from a study of technical replicates of blood from a handful of donors. This table comes from immunoSEQ multiplex PCR, and its TCRdb copy is limited to in-frame clones, with some not included. Among around 92,000 clones, approximately 95% were seen once, and the ten largest hold 0.23%. Trimming took 3 bases from V and 5 from J; bases not matched to a gene: 8. The germline gives CDR1 MGHRA, CDR2 YSYEKL. This CDR3 is built from 15 residues. The clonotype originates from a human donor in good health. The V and J genes are TRBV4-1 and TRBJ1-1, with 8 bases lining up with TRBD1. Sequenced material: T cells isolated from PBMCs. In DNA form, the CDR3 reads TGCGCCAGCAGCCAGTCAGGGGGCCGAGTAACTGAAGCTTTCTTT. Translated, it gives CASSQSGGRVTEAFF.